This T cell receptor (beta chain) was observed in a study of shared clonotypes between healthy human individuals. CDR1 and CDR2 from the germline V gene are ENHRY and SYGVKD. The CDR3 is made up of 15 amino acids. Losses at the gene ends were 6 bases for V and 5 bases for J; bases not matched to a gene: 7. General study results and limits: All-four-donor shared clonotypes had higher generation probabilities than non-shared clonotypes did. Larger estimated richness was generally recorded for naive subsets relative to memory subsets.

TCRdb's copy holds only in-frame clones and misses some; the assay was immunoSEQ multiplex PCR. The table includes 950,000 to 1,100,000 clones, about 74% detected once. In its sample, this clone was seen many times. The antigen is not known. Sequenced: memory CD4+ T cells sorted from blood. Subset in this sample: CD45RA-negative fraction. The chain combines TRBV10-3 with TRBJ1-6; 7 bases agree with TRBD1. This receptor was obtained from a man aged 18 to 30 in good health. For the CDR3, the DNA is TGTGCCATCAGCGAGGAGGGGGCCAATAATTCACCCCTCCACTTT. It specifies CAISEEGANNSPLHF.